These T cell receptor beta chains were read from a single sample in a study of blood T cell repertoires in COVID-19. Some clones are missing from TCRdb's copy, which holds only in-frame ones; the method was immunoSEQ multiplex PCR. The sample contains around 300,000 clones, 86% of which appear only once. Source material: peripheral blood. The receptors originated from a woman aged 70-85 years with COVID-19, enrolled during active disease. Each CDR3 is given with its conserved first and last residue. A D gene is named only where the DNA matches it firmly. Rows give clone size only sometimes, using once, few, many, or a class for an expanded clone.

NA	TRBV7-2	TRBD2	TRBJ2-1	TGTGCCAGCAGCTTACTAGCGGGGGCCACCGCTCGGAATGAGCAGTTCTTC	CASSLLAGATARNEQFF
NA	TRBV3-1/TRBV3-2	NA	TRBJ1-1	TGTGCCAGCGGCCTTCAGATGAACACTGAAGCTTTCTTT	CASGLQMNTEAFF
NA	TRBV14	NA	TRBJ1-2	TGTGCCAGCAGCCAAGTCATCTATGGCTACACCTTC	CASSQVIYGYTF
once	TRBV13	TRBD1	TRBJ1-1	TGTGCCAGCAGCTTGCGAACAGGGGGAAAGGCGACTGAAGCTTTCTTT	CASSLRTGGKATEAFF
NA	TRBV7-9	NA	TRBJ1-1	TGTGCCAGCAGCTTTTCAGGGTCGGACACTGAAGCTTTCTTT	CASSFSGSDTEAFF
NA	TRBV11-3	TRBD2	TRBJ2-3	TGTGCCAGCAGCTCCCTCGGGACTAGCGGAGATACGCAGTATTTT	CASSSLGTSGDTQYF
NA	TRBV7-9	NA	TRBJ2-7	TGTGCCAGCAGTCCTCAGGGGTACGGGCAGTACTTC	CASSPQGYGQYF
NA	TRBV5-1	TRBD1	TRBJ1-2	TGCGCCAGCAGCTTTGGGGCAGGGGGCGCAGGATATGGCTACACCTTC	CASSFGAGGAGYGYTF
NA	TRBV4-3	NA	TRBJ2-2	TGCGCCAGCAGCTATAGCGGTACGAACACCGGGGAGCTGTTTTTT	CASSYSGTNTGELFF
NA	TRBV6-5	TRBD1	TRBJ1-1	TGTGCCAGTCGGGACAGCTACACTGAAGCTTTCTTT	CASRDSYTEAFF
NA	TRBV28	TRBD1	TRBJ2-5	TGTGCCAGCAGCTCTCTCCGGGACAGTAACCAGTACTTC	CASSSLRDSNQYF
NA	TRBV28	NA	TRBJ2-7	TGTGCCAGCACCCAAATTAGAGGGGGCGAGCAGTACTTC	CASTQIRGGEQYF
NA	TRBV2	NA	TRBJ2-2	TGTGCCAGCAGGCTGACAGTAAACACCGGGGAGCTGTTTTTT	CASRLTVNTGELFF
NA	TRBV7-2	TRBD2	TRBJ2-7	TGTGCCAGCAGCTTACTAGCGGGGGCCACCGAGCAGTACTTC	CASSLLAGATEQYF
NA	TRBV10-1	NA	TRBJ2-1	TGCGCCAGCAGTGAGGCTAGTGCCTACAATGAGCAGTTCTTC	CASSEASAYNEQFF
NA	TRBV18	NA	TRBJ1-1	TGTGCCAGCTCACCATCAGTTAACACTGAAGCTTTCTTT	CASSPSVNTEAFF
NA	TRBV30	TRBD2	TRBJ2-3	TGTGCCGGTTCCGGGACTAGCGGGTTCACAGATACGCAGTATTTT	CAGSGTSGFTDTQYF
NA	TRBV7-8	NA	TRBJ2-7	TGTGCCAGCAGCTCCCTATCGGCCTACGAGCAGTACTTC	CASSSLSAYEQYF
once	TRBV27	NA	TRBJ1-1	TGTGCCAGCGCCGGTTGGGGGCGTGCTTTCTTT	CASAGWGRAFF
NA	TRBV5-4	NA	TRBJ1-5	TGTGCCAGCAGCTCGGGGGGGGTAATAAGTCAGCCCCAGCATTTT	CASSSGGVISQPQHF
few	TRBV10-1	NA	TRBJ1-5	TGCGCCAGCAGTGATGGAGGTGGGCAGCCCCAGCATTTT	CASSDGGGQPQHF
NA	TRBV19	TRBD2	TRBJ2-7	TGTGCCAGTAGTATGATGGATAGCGGGGCCTCCTACGAGCAGTACTTC	CASSMMDSGASYEQYF
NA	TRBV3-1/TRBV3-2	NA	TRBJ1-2	TGTGCCAGCAGCCAAGTCTCAGGGTTAGGCTACACCTTC	CASSQVSGLGYTF
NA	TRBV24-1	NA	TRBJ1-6	TGTGCCACCAGTGAGTATTTCTTGGCAGGGCGTAATTCACCCCTCCACTTT	CATSEYFLAGRNSPLHF
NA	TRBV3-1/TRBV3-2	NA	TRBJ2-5	TGTGCCAGCAGGGGGCGCCAAGAGACCCAGTACTTC	CASRGRQETQYF
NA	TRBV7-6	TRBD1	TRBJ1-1	TGTGCCAGCAGCTTAGACCCGGGACAGTACACTGAAGCTTTCTTT	CASSLDPGQYTEAFF
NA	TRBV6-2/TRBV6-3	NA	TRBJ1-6	TGTGCCAGCAGTTACCCACGGGGAAGCTCCTATAATTCACCCCTCCACTTT	CASSYPRGSSYNSPLHF
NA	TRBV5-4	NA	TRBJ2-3	TGTGCCAGCACCCATGGACGGACTGGGACGCAGTATTTT	CASTHGRTGTQYF
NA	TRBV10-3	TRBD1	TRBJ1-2	TGTGCCATCAGTGAGACAGGGGGCGCCGGCTATGGCTACACCTTC	CAISETGGAGYGYTF
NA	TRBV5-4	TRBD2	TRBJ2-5	TGTGCCAGCAGCCCGGACGGCGGGGGGCAAGAGACCCAGTACTTC	CASSPDGGGQETQYF
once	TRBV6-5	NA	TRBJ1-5	TGTGCCAGCAGTTACTCGAGGGTCGCCAATCAGCCCCAGCATTTT	CASSYSRVANQPQHF
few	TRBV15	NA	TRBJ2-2	TGTGCCACCAGCAGAGAGGGGGCGAGAGCCGGGGAGCTGTTTTTT	CATSREGARAGELFF
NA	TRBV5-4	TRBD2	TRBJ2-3	TGTGCCAGCAGCTTGCGGGGGGGAGAAGATACGCAGTATTTT	CASSLRGGEDTQYF
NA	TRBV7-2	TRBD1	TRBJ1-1	TGTGCCAGCAGCTACACAGGGGTCCCTGAAGCTTTCTTT	CASSYTGVPEAFF
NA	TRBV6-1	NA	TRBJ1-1	TGTGCCAGCAGTGAAGTTAATCGGGTAAACACTGAAGCTTTCTTT	CASSEVNRVNTEAFF
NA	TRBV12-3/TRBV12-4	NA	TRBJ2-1	TGTGCCAGCAGTAGGCGGGTGAATGAGCAGTTCTTC	CASSRRVNEQFF
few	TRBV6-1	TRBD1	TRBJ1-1	TGTGCCAGCAGTGACCAGGACAGGGCACGGGGCACTGAAGCTTTCTTT	CASSDQDRARGTEAFF
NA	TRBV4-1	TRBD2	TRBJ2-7	TGCGCCAGCAGCCAAGTCCGGACTAGCTACGAGCAGTACTTC	CASSQVRTSYEQYF
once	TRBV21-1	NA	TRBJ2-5	TGTGCCAGCAGCATTTGGACAGGGAGAGAGACCCAGTACTTC	CASSIWTGRETQYF
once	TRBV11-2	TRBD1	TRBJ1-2	TGTGCCAGCAGCCCCGGGACAGGGGGCTATGGCTACACCTTC	CASSPGTGGYGYTF
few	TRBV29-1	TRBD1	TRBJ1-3	TGCAGCGCCCTTACCCAGGGGGCGGGAAACACCATATATTTT	CSALTQGAGNTIYF
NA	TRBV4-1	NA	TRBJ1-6	TGCGCCAGCAGCCAAATCCTTTTCCGGGACAAGGAATATTCACCCCTCCACTTT	CASSQILFRDKEYSPLHF
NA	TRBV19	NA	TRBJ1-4	TGTGCCAGTAGTATCCGCGGGGCTACTAATGAAAAACTGTTTTTT	CASSIRGATNEKLFF
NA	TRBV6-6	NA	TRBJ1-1	TGTGCCAGCAGTCTGGGGAGGACGTACGACTGGGGGAACACTGAAGCTTTCTTT	CASSLGRTYDWGNTEAFF
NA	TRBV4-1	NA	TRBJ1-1	TGCGCCAGCAGCCAATTCGCGGGAAGGGAGGGCACTGAAGCTTTCTTT	CASSQFAGREGTEAFF
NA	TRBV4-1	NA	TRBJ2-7	TGCGCCAGCAGCCAAGTTTTCGGGGAGTCCCTCTACGAGCAGTACTTC	CASSQVFGESLYEQYF
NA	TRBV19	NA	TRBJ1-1	TGTGCCAGTAGAGGGGGAGGGCCGAACACTGAAGCTTTCTTT	CASRGGGPNTEAFF
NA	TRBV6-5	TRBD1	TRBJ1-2	TGTGCCAGCAGTTACTCACAGGGGAACCCTTATGGCTACACCTTC	CASSYSQGNPYGYTF